This record looks at one TCR beta chain sequence and its context. As yet, its antigen is unknown. Time point specified: recipient sample about 28 days before transplant, after cytoreduction. Blood collection times were about day -28 and days 30, 100, 180 posttransplant. This sample stems from a study of T cell clonotyping in hematopoietic cell transplantation. About the research overall: Pretransplant recipient samples were taken after cytoreduction. General study results and limits: CD4 and CD8 repertoire contributions could not be separated without sorting. At the given depth, recipient repertoires were over 95% de novo clonotypes.

Here immunoSEQ multiplex PCR was the method, and the copy in TCRdb shows in-frame clones only, minus some. This repertoire shows about 29,000 clones, 60% to 85% found once; its top ten account for roughly 6.8%. Trimming took off 6 bases at V and 0 bases at J, with 8 bases between the two ends. The CDR3 extends over 13 amino acids. The germline V gene has CDR1 MNHNS and CDR2 SASEGT. This specimen consisted of peripheral blood mononuclear cells, obtained before stem cell transplant. J is TRBJ1-2 and V is TRBV6-1; unclear D gene. The clonotype was recovered from a woman aged 25-40 years with chronic myeloid leukemia. Some clones in this sample may be carry-over from other donors' samples. DNA for the CDR3: TGTGCCAGCAGGGTCCTCTCTAACTATGGCTACACCTTC. Its translation: CASRVLSNYGYTF.